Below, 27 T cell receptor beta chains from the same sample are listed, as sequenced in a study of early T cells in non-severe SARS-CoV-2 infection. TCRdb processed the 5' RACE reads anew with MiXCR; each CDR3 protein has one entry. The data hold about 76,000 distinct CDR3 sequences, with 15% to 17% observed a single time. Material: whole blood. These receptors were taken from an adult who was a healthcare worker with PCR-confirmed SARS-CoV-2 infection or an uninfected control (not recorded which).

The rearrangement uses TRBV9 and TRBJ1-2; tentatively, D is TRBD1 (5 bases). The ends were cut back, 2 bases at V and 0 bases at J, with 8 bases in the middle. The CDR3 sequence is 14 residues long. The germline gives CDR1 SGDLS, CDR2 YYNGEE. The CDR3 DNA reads TGTGCCAGCAGCGTGGGACTAGCTAACTATGGCTACACCTTC. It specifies CASSVGLANYGYTF.

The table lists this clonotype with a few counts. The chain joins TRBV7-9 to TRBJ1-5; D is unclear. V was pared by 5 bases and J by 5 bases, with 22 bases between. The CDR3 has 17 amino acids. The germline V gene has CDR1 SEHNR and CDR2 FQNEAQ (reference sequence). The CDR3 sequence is CASSRARVGPLDQPQHF. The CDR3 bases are TGTGCCAGCAGCAGGGCCCGAGTTGGACCCCTGGATCAGCCCCAGCATTTT.

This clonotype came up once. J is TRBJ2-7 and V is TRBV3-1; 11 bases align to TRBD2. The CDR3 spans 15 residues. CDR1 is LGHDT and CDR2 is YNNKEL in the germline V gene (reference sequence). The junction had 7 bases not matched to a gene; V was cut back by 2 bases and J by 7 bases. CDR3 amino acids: CASSQTSGREGEQYF. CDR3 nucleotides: TGTGCCAGCAGCCAAACTAGCGGGAGAGAAGGGGAGCAGTACTTC.

CDR3 DNA sequence: TGTGCCAGCAGCGGACAGGGTACCGCTGAAGCTTTCTTT. Protein sequence: CASSGQGTAEAFF. This chain uses TRBV6-2 or TRBV6-3 with TRBJ1-1, with 8 bases matching TRBD1. Germline CDR1 MNHEY, CDR2 SVGEGT. Trimming removed 6 bases from V and 6 bases from J; junction bases left unmatched: 6. The CDR3 is made up of 13 amino acids.

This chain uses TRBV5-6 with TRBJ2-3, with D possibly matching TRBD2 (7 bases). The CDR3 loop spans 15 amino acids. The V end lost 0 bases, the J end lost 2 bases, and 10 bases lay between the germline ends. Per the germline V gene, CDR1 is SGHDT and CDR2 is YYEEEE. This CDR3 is CASSLGGGPTDTQYF. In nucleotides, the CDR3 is TGTGCCAGCAGCTTGGGCGGGGGCCCCACAGATACGCAGTATTTT. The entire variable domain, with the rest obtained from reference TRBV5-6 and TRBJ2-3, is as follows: DAGVTQSPTHLIKTRGQQVTLRCSPKSGHDTVSWYQQALGQGPQFIFQYYEEEERQRGNFPDRFSGHQFPNYSSELNVNALLLGDSALYLCASSLGGGPTDTQYFGPGTRLTVL.

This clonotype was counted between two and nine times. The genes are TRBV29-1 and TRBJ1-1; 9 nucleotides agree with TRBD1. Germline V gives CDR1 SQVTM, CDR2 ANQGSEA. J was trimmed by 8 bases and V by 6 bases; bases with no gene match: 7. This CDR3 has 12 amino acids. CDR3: CSVMIGTGEAFF. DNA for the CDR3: TGCAGCGTGATGATCGGGACAGGGGAAGCTTTCTTT.

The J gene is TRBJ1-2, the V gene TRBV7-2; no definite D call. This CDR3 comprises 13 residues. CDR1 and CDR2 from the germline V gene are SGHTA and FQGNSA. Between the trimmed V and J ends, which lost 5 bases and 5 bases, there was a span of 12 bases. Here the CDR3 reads CASSPLAGYGYTF. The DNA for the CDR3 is TGTGCCAGCAGCCCCCTTGCAGGATATGGCTACACCTTC.

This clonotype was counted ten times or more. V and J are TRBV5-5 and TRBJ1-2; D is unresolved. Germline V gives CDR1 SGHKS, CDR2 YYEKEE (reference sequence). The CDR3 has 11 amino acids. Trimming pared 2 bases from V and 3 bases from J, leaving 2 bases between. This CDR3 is CASSLDYGYTF. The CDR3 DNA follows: TGTGCCAGCAGCTTAGACTATGGCTACACCTTC.

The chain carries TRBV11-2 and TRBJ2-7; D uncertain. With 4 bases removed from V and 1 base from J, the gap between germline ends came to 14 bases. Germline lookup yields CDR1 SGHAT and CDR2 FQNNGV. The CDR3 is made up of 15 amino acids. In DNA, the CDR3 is TGTGCCAGCAGCTCCCGCCCGGACGGATCCTACGAGCAGTACTTC. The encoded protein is CASSSRPDGSYEQYF. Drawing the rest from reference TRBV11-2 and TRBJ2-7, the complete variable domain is EAGVAQSPRYKIIEKRQSVAFWCNPISGHATLYWYQQILGQGPKLLIQFQNNGVVDDSQLPKDRFSAERLKGVDSTLKIQPAKLEDSAVYLCASSSRPDGSYEQYFGPGTRLTVT.

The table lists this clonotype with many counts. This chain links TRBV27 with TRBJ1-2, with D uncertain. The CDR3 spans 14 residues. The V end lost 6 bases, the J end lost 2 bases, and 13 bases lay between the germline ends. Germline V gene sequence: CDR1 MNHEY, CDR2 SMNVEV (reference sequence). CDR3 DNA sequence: TGTGCCAGCAGCCCCTCTTGGGGAAACTATGGCTACACCTTC. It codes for CASSPSWGNYGYTF.

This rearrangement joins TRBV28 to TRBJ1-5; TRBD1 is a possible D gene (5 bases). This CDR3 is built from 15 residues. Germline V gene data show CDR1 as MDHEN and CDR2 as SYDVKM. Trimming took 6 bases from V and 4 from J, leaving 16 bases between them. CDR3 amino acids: CASSLTGIGNQPQHF. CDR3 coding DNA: TGTGCCAGCAGCCTCACAGGAATAGGGAATCAGCCCCAGCATTTT.

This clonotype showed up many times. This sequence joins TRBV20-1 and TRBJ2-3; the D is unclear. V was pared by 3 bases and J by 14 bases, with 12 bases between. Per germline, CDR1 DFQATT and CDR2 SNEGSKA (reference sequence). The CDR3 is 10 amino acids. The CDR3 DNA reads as TGCAGTGCTAGTAGTCCTTCCCCGTATTTT. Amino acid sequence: CSASSPSPYF.

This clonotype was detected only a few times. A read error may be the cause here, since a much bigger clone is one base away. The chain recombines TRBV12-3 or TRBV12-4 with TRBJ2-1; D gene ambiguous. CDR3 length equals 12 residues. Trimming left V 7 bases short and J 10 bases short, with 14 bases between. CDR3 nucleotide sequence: TGTGCCAGCAATCCACAAGCCGCGGAGCAGTTCTTC. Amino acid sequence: CASNPQAAEQFF.

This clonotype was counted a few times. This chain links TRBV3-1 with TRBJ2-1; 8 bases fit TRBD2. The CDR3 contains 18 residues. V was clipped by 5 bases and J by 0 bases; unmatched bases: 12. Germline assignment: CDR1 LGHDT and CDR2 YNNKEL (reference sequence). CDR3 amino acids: CASSYASGTRSSYNEQFF. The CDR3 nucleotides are TGTGCCAGCAGCTATGCCTCCGGGACTAGGAGCTCCTACAATGAGCAGTTCTTC.

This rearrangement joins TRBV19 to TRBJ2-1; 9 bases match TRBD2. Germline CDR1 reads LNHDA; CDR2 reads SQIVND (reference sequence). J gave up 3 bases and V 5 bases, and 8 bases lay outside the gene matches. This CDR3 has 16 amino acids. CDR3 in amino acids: CASSPWVAGVYNEQFF. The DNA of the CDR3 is TGTGCCAGTAGTCCCTGGGTAGCGGGGGTCTACAATGAGCAGTTCTTC.

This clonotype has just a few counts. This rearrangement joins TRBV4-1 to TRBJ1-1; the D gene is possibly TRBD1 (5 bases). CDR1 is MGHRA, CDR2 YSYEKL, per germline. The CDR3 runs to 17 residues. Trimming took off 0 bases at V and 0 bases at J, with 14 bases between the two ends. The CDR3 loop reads CASSQEWAGILNTEAFF. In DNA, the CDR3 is TGCGCCAGCAGCCAAGAGTGGGCAGGGATCCTGAACACTGAAGCTTTCTTT.

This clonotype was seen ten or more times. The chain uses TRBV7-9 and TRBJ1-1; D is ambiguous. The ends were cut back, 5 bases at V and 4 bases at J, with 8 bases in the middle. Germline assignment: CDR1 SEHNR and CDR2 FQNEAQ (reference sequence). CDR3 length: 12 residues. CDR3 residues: CASSPGITEAFF. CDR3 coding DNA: TGTGCCAGCAGCCCTGGAATCACTGAAGCTTTCTTT.

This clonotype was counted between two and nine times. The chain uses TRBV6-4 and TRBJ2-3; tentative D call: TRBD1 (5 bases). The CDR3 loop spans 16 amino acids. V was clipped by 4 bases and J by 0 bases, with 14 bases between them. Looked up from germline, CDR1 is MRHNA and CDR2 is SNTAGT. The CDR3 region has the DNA TGTGCCAGCAGTGCCACAGGTACTTCTAGCACAGATACGCAGTATTTT. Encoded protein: CASSATGTSSTDTQYF.

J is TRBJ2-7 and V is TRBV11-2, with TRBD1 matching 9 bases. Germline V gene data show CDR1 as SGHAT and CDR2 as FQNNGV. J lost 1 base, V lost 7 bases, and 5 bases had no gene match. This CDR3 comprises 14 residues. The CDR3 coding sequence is TGTGCCAGCACCCCCGGGACAGGGTCCTACGAGCAGTACTTC. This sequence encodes CASTPGTGSYEQYF.

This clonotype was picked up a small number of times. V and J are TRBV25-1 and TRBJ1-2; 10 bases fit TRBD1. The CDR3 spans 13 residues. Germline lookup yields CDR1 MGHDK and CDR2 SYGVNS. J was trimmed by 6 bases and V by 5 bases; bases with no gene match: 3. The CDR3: CASSSTGGNGYTF. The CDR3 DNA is TGTGCCAGCAGTTCGACAGGGGGCAATGGCTACACCTTC.

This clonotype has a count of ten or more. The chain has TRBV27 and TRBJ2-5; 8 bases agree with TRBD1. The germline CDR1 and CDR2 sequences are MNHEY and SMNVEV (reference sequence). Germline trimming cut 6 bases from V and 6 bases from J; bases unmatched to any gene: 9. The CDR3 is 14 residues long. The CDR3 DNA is TGTGCCAGCAGCGTAGGGACAGGCGAAAAGACCCAGTACTTC. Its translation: CASSVGTGEKTQYF.

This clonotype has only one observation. The DNA for the CDR3 is TGCAGCGTTGAAGGTTCGAGGAACACTGAAGCTTTCTTT. Encoded protein: CSVEGSRNTEAFF. The chain recombines TRBV29-1 with TRBJ1-1; D is undetermined. Deletions cut 1 base from V and 1 base from J, with 7 bases between. Germline V gene sequence: CDR1 SQVTM, CDR2 ANQGSEA. This CDR3 contains 13 residues.

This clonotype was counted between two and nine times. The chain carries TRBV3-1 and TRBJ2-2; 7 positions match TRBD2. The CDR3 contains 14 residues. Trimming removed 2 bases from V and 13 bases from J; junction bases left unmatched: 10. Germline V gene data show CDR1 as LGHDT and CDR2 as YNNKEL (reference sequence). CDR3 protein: CASSQIGLVKWLFF. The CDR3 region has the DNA TGTGCCAGCAGCCAAATAGGACTAGTCAAGTGGCTGTTTTTT.

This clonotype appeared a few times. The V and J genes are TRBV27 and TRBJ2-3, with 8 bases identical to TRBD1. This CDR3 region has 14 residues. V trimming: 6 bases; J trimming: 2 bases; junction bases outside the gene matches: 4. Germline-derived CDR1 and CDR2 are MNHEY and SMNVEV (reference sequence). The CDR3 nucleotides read TGTGCCAGCAGCGGACAGGGTCCCACAGATACGCAGTATTTT. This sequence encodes CASSGQGPTDTQYF.

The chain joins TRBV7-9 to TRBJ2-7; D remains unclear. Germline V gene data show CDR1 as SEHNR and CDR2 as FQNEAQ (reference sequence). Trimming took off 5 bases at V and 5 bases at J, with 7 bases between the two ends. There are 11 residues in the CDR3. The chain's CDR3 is CASSPQDEQYF. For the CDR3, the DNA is TGTGCCAGCAGCCCCCAGGACGAGCAGTACTTC.

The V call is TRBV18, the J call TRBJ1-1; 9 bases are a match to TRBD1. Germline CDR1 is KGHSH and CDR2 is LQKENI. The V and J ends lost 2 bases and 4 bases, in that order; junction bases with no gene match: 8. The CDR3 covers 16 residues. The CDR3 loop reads CASSPGTGKAGTEAFF. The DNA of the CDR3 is TGTGCCAGCTCACCAGGGACAGGGAAGGCAGGCACTGAAGCTTTCTTT. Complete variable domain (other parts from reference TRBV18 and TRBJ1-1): NAGVMQNPRHLVRRRGQEARLRCSPMKGHSHVYWYRQLPEEGLKFMVYLQKENIIDESGMPKERFSAEFPKEGPSILRIQQVVRGDSAAYFCASSPGTGKAGTEAFFGQGTRLTVV.

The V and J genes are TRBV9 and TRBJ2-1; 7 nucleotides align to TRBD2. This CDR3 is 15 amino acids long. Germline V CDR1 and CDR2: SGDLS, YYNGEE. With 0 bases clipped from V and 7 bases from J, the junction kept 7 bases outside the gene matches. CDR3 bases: TGTGCCAGCAGCGTAGTGGCGGGGGAGGTTAATGAGCAGTTCTTC. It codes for CASSVVAGEVNEQFF. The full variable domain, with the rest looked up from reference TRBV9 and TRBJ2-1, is DSGVTQTPKHLITATGQRVTLRCSPRSGDLSVYWYQQSLDQGLQFLIQYYNGEERAKGNILERFSAQQFPDLHSELNLSSLELGDSALYFCASSVVAGEVNEQFFGPGTRLTVL.